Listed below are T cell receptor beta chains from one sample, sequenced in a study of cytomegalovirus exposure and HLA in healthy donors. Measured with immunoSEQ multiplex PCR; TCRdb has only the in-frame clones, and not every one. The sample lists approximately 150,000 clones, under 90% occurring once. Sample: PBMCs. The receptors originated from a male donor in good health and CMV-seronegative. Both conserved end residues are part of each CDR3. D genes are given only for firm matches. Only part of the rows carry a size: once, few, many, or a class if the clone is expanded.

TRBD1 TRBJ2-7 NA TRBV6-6 TGTGCCAGCAGTACCCGGACAGGGAGTCACGAGCAGTACTTC CASSTRTGSHEQYF
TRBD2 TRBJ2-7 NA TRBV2 TGTGCCAGCCATCGGGGACTAGCGGACTCCTACGAGCAGTACTTC CASHRGLADSYEQYF
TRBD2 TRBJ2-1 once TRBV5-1 TGCGCCAGCAGCCCGGCTACTAGCGTGGGGCAGTTCTTC CASSPATSVGQFF
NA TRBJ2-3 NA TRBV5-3 TGTGCCAGAAGCTCCGGTATTTCAGGCGATACGCAGTATTTT CARSSGISGDTQYF
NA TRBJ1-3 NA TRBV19 TGTGCCAGTATTCTCGGGGACTCTGGAAACACCATATATTTT CASILGDSGNTIYF
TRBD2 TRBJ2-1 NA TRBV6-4 TGTGCCAGCAGTGAAGCGACTAGCGGGAGCAATGAGCAGTTCTTC CASSEATSGSNEQFF
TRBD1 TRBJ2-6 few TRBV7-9 TGTGCCAGCAGCATATACAGGGGGCCCGGGGCCAACGTCCTGACTTTC CASSIYRGPGANVLTF
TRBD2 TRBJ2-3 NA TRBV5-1 TGCGCCAGCAGCTTGGGGGCTAGCGGGGGCCGGGCGGATACGCAGTATTTT CASSLGASGGRADTQYF
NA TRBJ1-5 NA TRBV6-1 TGTGCCAGCAGTGATGTGGGGGCGAATCAGCCCCAGCATTTT CASSDVGANQPQHF
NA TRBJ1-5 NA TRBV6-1 TGTGCCAGCAGTGATTGGGCCAGCAATCAGCCCCAGCATTTT CASSDWASNQPQHF
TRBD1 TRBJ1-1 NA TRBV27 TGTGCCAGCAGTCCACGCGACAGGGACACTGAAGCTTTCTTT CASSPRDRDTEAFF
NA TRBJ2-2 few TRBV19 TGTGCCAGTCGAAACACAGGGCGGGAGACCACCGGGGAGCTGTTTTTT CASRNTGRETTGELFF
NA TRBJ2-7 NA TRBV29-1 TGCAGCGTTGAGGGTCAGGTCAGGGACGAGCAGTACTTC CSVEGQVRDEQYF